This T cell receptor beta chain was sequenced for a study of cytomegalovirus exposure and HLA in healthy donors (dated by TCRdb to about 2017). About the investigation overall: According to an earlier analysis of 550 to 700 of the donors, 150 million to 200 million T cells yielded 120 million or so unique TCR beta sequences and about 280 Gb of sequence data. An early release covering roughly 640 HLA-typed donors comprised about 300 gigabases of sequencing data and approximately 80 million unique TCR sequences. The genetic ancestry cluster associated with self-reported Caucasian donors included over 80% of the roughly 390 genotyped donors. The study aimed to test whether cataloging public T cell receptors could reveal signatures of past pathogen exposure. The study used immunosequencing to profile the T cell repertoires of some 600 subjects and linked those repertoires to cytomegalovirus serostatus. A separate validation cohort of 100 to 150 different subjects was used in addition to the approximately 610-subject first cohort. To predict cytomegalovirus infection status, the study combined high-throughput TCR immunosequencing, statistical association of individual TCRs with disease status, and machine learning. To study patterns of TCR occurrence, a later analysis re-analyzed previously published TCR beta repertoires from around 670 donors and added high-resolution HLA genotyping. Rather than drawing on any new phenotypic data, the later analysis identified candidate immune exposures from TCR beta sequences and the way those sequences occurred across donors. In an earlier analysis of 587 of the donors, high-throughput TCR beta sequencing was used to judge whether each TCR beta V gene segment behaved as functional or pseudogenic. Donor age, sex, ethnicity and CMV serostatus were compiled alongside the repertoire data. A later genetic analysis took genome-wide SNP genotypes for about three fifths of the roughly 670 donors and used that subset as a discovery cohort. Every repertoire in the discovery cohort had been generated on one and the same sequencing platform. HLA typing included class I and class II loci at four-digit resolution. The number of typed donors differed by locus: about 620-630 for A, B, C, DRB1 and DQB1; 500 to 550 for DQA1; 606 for DPA1; and around 490 for DPB1. A handful of DR-DQ haplotypes were handled as single units for association and clustering because linkage in the cohort was strong. Among 398 genotyped donors of the cohort, an average of about 220,000 unique TCR beta nucleotide sequences was sequenced per donor, of which about 19% were non-productive.

The cohort consisted of some 730 healthy bone marrow donors. At the time of sampling, all cohort members were nominally healthy, though unrecorded immune exposures were likely present. The donor was CMV seronegative and was included in the group of approximately 350 seronegative cohort members. Each donor provided a peripheral blood sample, and peripheral blood mononuclear cells were used for TCR beta sequencing. Genomic DNA extraction from the blood cell samples was performed with the Qiagen DNeasy Blood Extraction Kit. Points on this clone: Its antigen remains undetermined.

Points the paper makes about the study in general: A later analysis found that most CMV-associated TCR beta chains appeared HLA-restricted, with HLA associations seemingly driven largely by CMV exposure. The authors suggested that the approach could potentially be extended to other disease states and immunological phenotypes. Linkage disequilibrium might explain the correlated functional status among segregating V segments, but an unknown experimental factor could not be ruled out. Because HLA typing was unavailable for some donors at each locus, only the typed subset was used in association tests. At a false discovery rate of 0.05, a later analysis linked roughly 17,000 TCR beta sequences to specific HLA alleles. The presence/absence analyses assumed that sequencing depth was roughly uniform across donors, and that assumption may not be true. Only TCR beta chains were sequenced in this cohort, and the absence of alpha or paired-chain data limited detectable features. In an earlier analysis of roughly 560 of the donors, most TCR beta V segments were observed in productive rearrangements about 87% or about 30% of the time, broadly matching IMGT annotations. A further reported finding was that TCR beta sequences accurately predicted the HLA-A and HLA-B alleles for most subjects in the first cohort. A cluster of highly shared sequence variants was judged likely to be a technical artifact of the sequencing pipeline. In a later analysis, HLA-associated TCR beta chains were found to be more clonally expanded and to have lower generation probabilities than equally common non-associated chains. An association between a missense DCLRE1C variant and V-gene and J-gene trimming of TCR beta chains was found in a later genetic analysis and replicated in an independent cohort. Most TCR sequences were seen in very few donors, while some public TCRs were found in many individuals. According to a later analysis, TCR association rates differed among HLA loci, with DRB1 alleles showing the most associated TCRs and HLA-C alleles showing the fewest. The classifier was reported to diagnose cytomegalovirus status with high specificity and sensitivity in both the original and validation cohorts. Because counts were too low, roughly 16 rarely observed V segments, including chromosome 9 orphons, were excluded from the earlier analysis of a few hundred of the donors. Strong co-occurrence of HLA alleles, especially DR and DQ, made assigning TCR associations to individual alleles difficult. For the cohort, immune exposure information was limited to CMV serostatus. A later analysis reported that several top co-occurrence clusters appeared linked to parvovirus B19, influenza, CMV and Epstein-Barr virus. A later genetic analysis reported fewer N-insertions in productive TCRs among donors in an Asian-associated ancestry cluster than the roughly 700-donor mean. A total of 150 or so TCR beta chains were listed by the study as associated with cytomegalovirus. A few of the identified cytomegalovirus-associated TCR beta chains were confirmed in vitro to be specific for cytomegalovirus antigens. Because the 87-base-pair reads could not distinguish some IMGT-functional V segments, including TRBV6-2 and TRBV6-3, those segments were excluded.

According to the germline V gene, CDR1 reads KGHSH and CDR2 reads LQKENI. Unmatched junction bases come to 5, with V trimmed by 1 base and J by 6 bases. Including the terminal cysteine and phenylalanine, the CDR3 comprises 14 residues. The kept DNA is CDR3 alone, 42 bases in frame from the first base. The library was built by means of the immunoSEQ multiplex PCR assay. The multiplex PCR relied on a mix of 60 forward primers for TCR Vbeta segments and 13 reverse primers for TCR Jbeta segments. Amplification of the CDR3 region of rearranged TCR beta genes was performed with a multiplex PCR assay on genomic DNA. On the Illumina HiSeq System, the amplified TCR beta libraries were sequenced as 87-base-pair reads. Under the source paper's analysis protocol: Across the 500 to 850 repertoires, a later analysis counted 75 million to 90 million unique TCR beta chains, 9.5 million to 12 million of which were shared by at least two donors. Raw reads were error-corrected and collapsed into unique sequences by a nearest-neighbor algorithm in which closely related sequences were merged to remove PCR and sequencing errors. To assign V, D and J gene segments, CDR3 sequences were aligned to IMGT reference sequences. For a sequence to be retained, at least a six-nucleotide match to both a V gene segment and a J gene segment was required. A rearrangement counted as productive if the CDR3 had no stop codons and remained in frame with V and J, and every other rearrangement counted as non-productive. CDR3 was defined according to IMGT convention as the region running from the second conserved V-encoded cysteine to the conserved J-encoded phenylalanine. In an earlier analysis of some 550 of the donors, sequences lacking an unambiguous match to a single V gene segment were excluded. In an earlier analysis of around 590 of the donors, a V segment was called functional when productive rearrangements were above 56.7%, and segregating when the standard deviation between donors exceeded 5%. To diagnose cytomegalovirus status from the catalog of TCR beta chain sequences, a statistical classification framework was built. V and J gene assignment, in a later analysis, came from comparing TCR nucleotide sequences with IMGT/GENE-DB human TR gene sequences. In a later analysis, CDR3 sequences and most-parsimonious VDJ recombination scenarios were assigned using the TCRdist pipeline. A later analysis defined each TCR beta chain by its CDR3 amino acid sequence plus V-gene family, and excluded reads lacking a unique V-gene family. In a later analysis, some 600 highly shared, low-generation-probability nucleotide sequences were removed to address suspected cross-contamination and a sequencing artifact. For each public chain, a later analysis derived a clonal expansion index from normalized ranks of inferred template counts within each repertoire. Generation probabilities in a later analysis came from a VDJ recombination model fitted to out-of-frame rearrangements, and those results were checked against IGoR. In a later analysis, hypergeometric tests were used to score TCR-TCR, TCR-HLA and TCR-CMV co-occurrence, with a repertoire-size bias correction applied to TCR pairs. In a later analysis, false discovery rates were estimated by permuting HLA or CMV assignments 20 times. In a later analysis, co-occurring TCRs were grouped using DBSCAN, with TCRdist sequence similarity added in when clustering inside HLA-allele-positive subsets. Repertoires with fewer than 30,000 or more than 120,000 public chains were left out of co-occurrence clustering, as were four to six repertoires with anomalous nucleotide sharing. What TCRdb holds here is the immuneACCESS table cut down to in-frame rearrangements. Part of the clones is not present; checked against another copy, under half of the missing clones reflect an unresolved V gene, and the others are unexplained. The V and J calls and clone size were taken over from that table, and D and trimming were inferred from the DNA. The sample has approximately 110,000 clones on record. The ten largest clones take up 3.6% of the sample.

The chain couples TRBV18 to TRBJ1-2; 7 bases in the junction line up with TRBD1. The TCR comes from a man aged 18 to 29 in good health and CMV-seronegative. The sequenced sample was PBMCs. The nucleotide sequence reads as follows: TGTGCCAGCTCACCACTACAGGGGATGGATGGCTACACCTTC. This yields the protein CASSPLQGMDGYTF.